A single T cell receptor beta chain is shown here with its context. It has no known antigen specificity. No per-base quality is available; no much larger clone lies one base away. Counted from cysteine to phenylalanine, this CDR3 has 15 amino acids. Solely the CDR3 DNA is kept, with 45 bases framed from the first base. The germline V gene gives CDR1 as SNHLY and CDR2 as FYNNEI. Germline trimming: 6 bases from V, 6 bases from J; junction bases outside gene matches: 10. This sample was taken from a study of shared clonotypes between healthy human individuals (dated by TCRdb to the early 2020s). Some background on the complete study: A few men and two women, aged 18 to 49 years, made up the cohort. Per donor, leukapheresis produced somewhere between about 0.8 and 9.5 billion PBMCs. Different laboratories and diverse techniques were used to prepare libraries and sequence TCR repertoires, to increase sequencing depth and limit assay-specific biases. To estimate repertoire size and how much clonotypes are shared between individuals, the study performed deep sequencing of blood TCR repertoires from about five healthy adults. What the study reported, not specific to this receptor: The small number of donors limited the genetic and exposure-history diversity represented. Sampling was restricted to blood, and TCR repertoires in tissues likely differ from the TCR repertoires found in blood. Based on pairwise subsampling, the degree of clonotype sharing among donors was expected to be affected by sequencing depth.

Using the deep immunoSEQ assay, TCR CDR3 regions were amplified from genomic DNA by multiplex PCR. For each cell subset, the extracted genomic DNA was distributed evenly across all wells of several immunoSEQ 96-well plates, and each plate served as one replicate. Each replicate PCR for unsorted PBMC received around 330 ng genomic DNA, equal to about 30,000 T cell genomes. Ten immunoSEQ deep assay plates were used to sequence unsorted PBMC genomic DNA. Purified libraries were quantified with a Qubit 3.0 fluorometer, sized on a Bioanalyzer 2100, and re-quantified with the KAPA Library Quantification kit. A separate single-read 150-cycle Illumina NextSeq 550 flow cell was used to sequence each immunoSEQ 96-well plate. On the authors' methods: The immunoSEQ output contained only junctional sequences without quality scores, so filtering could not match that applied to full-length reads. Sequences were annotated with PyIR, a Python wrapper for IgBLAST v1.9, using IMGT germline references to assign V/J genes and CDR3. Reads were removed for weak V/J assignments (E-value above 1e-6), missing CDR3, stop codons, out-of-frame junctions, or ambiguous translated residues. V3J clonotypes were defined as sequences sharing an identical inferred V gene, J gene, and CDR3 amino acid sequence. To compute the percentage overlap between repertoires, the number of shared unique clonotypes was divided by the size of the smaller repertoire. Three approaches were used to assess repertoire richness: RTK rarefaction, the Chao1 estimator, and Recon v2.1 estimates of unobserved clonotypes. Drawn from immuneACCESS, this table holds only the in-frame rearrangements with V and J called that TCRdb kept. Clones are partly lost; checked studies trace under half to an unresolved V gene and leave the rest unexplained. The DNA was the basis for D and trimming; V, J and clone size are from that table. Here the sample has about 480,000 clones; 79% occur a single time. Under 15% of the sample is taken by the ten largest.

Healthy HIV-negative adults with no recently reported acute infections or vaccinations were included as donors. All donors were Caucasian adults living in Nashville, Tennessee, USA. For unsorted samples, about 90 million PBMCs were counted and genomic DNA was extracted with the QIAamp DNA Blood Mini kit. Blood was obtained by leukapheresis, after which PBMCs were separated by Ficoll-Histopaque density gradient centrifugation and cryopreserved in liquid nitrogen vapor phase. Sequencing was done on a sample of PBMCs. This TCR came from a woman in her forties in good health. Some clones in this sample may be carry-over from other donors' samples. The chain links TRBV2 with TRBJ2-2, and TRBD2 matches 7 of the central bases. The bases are TGTGCCAGCAGGACGAGTGGCGGGAGATCCGGGGAGCTGTTTTTT. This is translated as CASRTSGGRSGELFF.